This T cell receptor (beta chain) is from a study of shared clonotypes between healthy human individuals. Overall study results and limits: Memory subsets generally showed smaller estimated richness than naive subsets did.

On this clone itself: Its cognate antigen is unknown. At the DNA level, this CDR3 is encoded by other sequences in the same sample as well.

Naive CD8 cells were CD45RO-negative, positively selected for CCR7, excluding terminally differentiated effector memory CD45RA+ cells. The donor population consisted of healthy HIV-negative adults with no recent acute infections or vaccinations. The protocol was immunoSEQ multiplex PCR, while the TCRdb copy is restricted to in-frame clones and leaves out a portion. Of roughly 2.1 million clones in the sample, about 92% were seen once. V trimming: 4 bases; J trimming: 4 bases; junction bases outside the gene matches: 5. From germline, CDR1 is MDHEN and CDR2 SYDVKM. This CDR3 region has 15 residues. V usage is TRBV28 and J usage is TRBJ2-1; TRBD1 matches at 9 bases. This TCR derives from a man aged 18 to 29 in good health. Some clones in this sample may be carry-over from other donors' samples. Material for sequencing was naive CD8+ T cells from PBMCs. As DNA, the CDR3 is TGTGCCAGCAGTTCCGGGACAGGGAGTTACAATGAGCAGTTCTTC. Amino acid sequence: CASSSGTGSYNEQFF.